The 18 T cell receptor beta chains below come from one sample, sequenced in a study of Ad26.COV2.S vaccination and SARS-CoV-2 variants. This table comes from immunoSEQ multiplex PCR, and its TCRdb copy is limited to in-frame clones, with some not included. Among hundreds of thousands of clones, roughly 90% were seen once, and the ten largest hold around 1.5%. The treatment is: over 15 received Ad26.COV2.S at low or high dose, single or two shots; 5 received placebo; per-sample allocation not given. Material that was analyzed had been drawn on day 63 after the first vaccine or placebo injection. The source was peripheral blood, collected in a trial of Ad26.COV2.S vaccine versus placebo. The receptors derive from a person between 18 and 65 years old who received the Ad26.COV2.S COVID-19 vaccine or a placebo.

This clone was observed a single time. This chain connects TRBV19 to TRBJ2-3; 10 bases are a match to TRBD2. From germline, CDR1 is LNHDA and CDR2 SQIVND (reference sequence). V dropped 3 bases and J dropped 2; count of bases not matched to a gene: 8. The length of the CDR3 is 17 residues. The CDR3 protein is CASSIELAGGLTDTQYF. The CDR3 nucleotides read TGTGCCAGTAGTATTGAGTTAGCGGGGGGCCTCACAGATACGCAGTATTTT.

A single count supports this clone. This sequence joins TRBV7-2 and TRBJ2-3; no definite D call. Trimming stripped 4 bases from V and 2 bases from J, with 13 bases between. The CDR3 extends over 15 amino acids. Germline V CDR1 and CDR2: SGHTA, FQGNSA. CDR3 in amino acids: CASSYLLTHTDTQYF. CDR3 coding DNA: TGTGCCAGCAGCTATCTTTTAACTCACACAGATACGCAGTATTTT.

The gene calls are TRBV5-5 and TRBJ2-7; 11 nucleotides match TRBD2. The CDR3 is 15 amino acids. Trimming took 0 bases from V and 4 from J; bases not matched to a gene: 3. The V gene's germline CDR1 is SGHKS and CDR2 YYEKEE (reference sequence). Written as DNA, the CDR3 is TGTGCCAGCAGCTTGGGACTAGCGGGATCGTACGAGCAGTACTTC. This encodes CASSLGLAGSYEQYF. The full variable domain, in which reference TRBV5-5 and TRBJ2-7 provide the parts outside the CDR3, is DAGVTQSPTHLIKTRGQQVTLRCSPISGHKSVSWYQQVLGQGPQFIFQYYEKEERGRGNFPDRFSARQFPNYSSELNVNALLLGDSALYLCASSLGLAGSYEQYFGPGTRLTVT.

Here the CDR3 DNA reads TGTGCCACCAGAAGGGACAGACAACCGCACGATGAGCAGTTCTTC. It encodes CATRRDRQPHDEQFF. This chain links TRBV15 with TRBJ2-1; 7 nucleotides match TRBD1. This CDR3 is built from 15 residues. Per germline, CDR1 LNHNV and CDR2 YYDKDF (reference sequence). V lost 6 bases to trimming and J lost 8 bases; unmatched junction nucleotides: 13.

The chain links TRBV2 to TRBJ1-5; 7 bases are shared with TRBD1. Trimming removed 4 bases from V and 8 bases from J; junction bases left unmatched: 8. CDR1 is SNHLY, CDR2 FYNNEI, per germline. The CDR3 is made up of 14 amino acids. CDR3 nucleotides: TGTGCCAGCAGTGGACCGACAGGGTTGGAGCCCCAGCATTTT. Its protein product is CASSGPTGLEPQHF.

This clone turned up a few times. This sequence joins TRBV10-1 and TRBJ1-3; 10 nucleotides line up with TRBD1. V gave up 8 bases and J gave up 2 bases; unmatched junction bases: 6. Per the germline V gene, CDR1 is WNHNN and CDR2 is SYGVQD (reference sequence). The CDR3 runs to 15 residues. CDR3: CASEGDRGAGNTIYF. CDR3 bases: TGCGCCAGCGAAGGGGACAGGGGAGCTGGAAACACCATATATTTT.

The chain is built from TRBV23-1 and TRBJ1-3, with a tentative D call TRBD1 (6 bases). TRBV23-1 is filed as an ORF, its function uncertain. The CDR3 totals 17 residues. The ends were cut back, 4 bases at V and 2 bases at J, with 18 bases in the middle. The CDR3 bases are TGCGCCAGCAGTCCTCACAGGGTAAGGAACCCTGGAAACACCATATATTTT. Protein sequence: CASSPHRVRNPGNTIYF.

This rearrangement joins TRBV21-1 to TRBJ2-3; whether TRBD1, the table's D call, matches the DNA was not checked. TRBV21-1 represents a pseudogene. The CDR3 spans 17 residues. The CDR3 sequence: CASSKVPGQGLTDTQYF. The CDR3 region has the DNA TGTGCCAGCAGCAAAGTCCCGGGACAGGGGCTCACAGATACGCAGTATTTT.

This chain uses TRBV18 with TRBJ1-4; maybe TRBD1 (5 bases). CDR1 is KGHSH, CDR2 LQKENI, per germline. Trimming pared 0 bases from V and 8 bases from J, leaving 13 bases between. This CDR3 spans 15 amino acids. CDR3 region: CASSPPGETGEKLFF. The CDR3 DNA reads TGTGCCAGCTCACCACCGGGGGAGACCGGGGAAAAACTGTTTTTT. Based on the CDR3 plus reference TRBV18 and TRBJ1-4, the full variable domain is NAGVMQNPRHLVRRRGQEARLRCSPMKGHSHVYWYRQLPEEGLKFMVYLQKENIIDESGMPKERFSAEFPKEGPSILRIQQVVRGDSAAYFCASSPPGETGEKLFFGSGTQLSVL.

This sequence joins TRBV7-2 and TRBJ2-5; the D is unclear. V lost 4 bases, J lost 5 bases, and 17 bases lay in between. This CDR3 comprises 15 residues. Germline V gives CDR1 SGHTA, CDR2 FQGNSA. DNA for the CDR3: TGTGCCAGCAGCTGGCGTGGATCCACCATCGAGACCCAGTACTTC. Translated: CASSWRGSTIETQYF.

CDR3 sequence reads: CATLNMGVGTGTGYTF. The CDR3 DNA reads as TGTGCCACCCTCAATATGGGGGTAGGGACAGGGACGGGCTACACCTTC. The chain is built from TRBV18 and TRBJ1-2, with 9 positions matching TRBD1. V lost 10 bases and J lost 8; bases outside the gene matches: 20. The CDR3 covers 16 residues. Germline CDR1 KGHSH, CDR2 LQKENI.

The chain carries TRBV5-1 and TRBJ2-7, with D unclear. V was trimmed by 0 bases and J by 2 bases, leaving 12 bases between them. Germline V gives CDR1 SGHRS, CDR2 YFSETQ. The CDR3 consists of 15 residues. The DNA for the CDR3 is TGCGCCAGCAGCTTGGCCTCGCTACCCCCCTACGAGCAGTACTTC. As protein: CASSLASLPPYEQYF. Based on the CDR3 plus reference TRBV5-1 and TRBJ2-7, the full variable domain is KAGVTQTPRYLIKTRGQQVTLSCSPISGHRSVSWYQQTPGQGLQFLFEYFSETQRNKGNFPGRFSGRQFSNSRSEMNVSTLELGDSALYLCASSLASLPPYEQYFGPGTRLTVT.

The chain has TRBV9 and TRBJ1-2, with TRBD1 matching over 8 bases. The germline gives CDR1 SGDLS, CDR2 YYNGEE. CDR3 length: 15 amino acids. V shed 2 bases, J shed 6 bases, and the junction held 9 bases outside the gene matches. CDR3 region: CASSVHGTGANGYTF. The CDR3 nucleotides are TGTGCCAGCAGCGTCCACGGGACAGGCGCAAATGGCTACACCTTC. Full variable domain (missing parts from reference TRBV9 and TRBJ1-2): DSGVTQTPKHLITATGQRVTLRCSPRSGDLSVYWYQQSLDQGLQFLIQYYNGEERAKGNILERFSAQQFPDLHSELNLSSLELGDSALYFCASSVHGTGANGYTFGSGTRLTVV.

This sequence joins TRBV5-5 and TRBJ1-5; D unresolved. The CDR3 consists of 13 residues. V lost 4 bases, J lost 4 bases, and 9 bases lay in between. Germline lookup yields CDR1 SGHKS and CDR2 YYEKEE (reference sequence). This CDR3 is CASSPITNQPQHF. The CDR3 DNA reads TGTGCCAGCAGCCCGATTACGAATCAGCCCCAGCATTTT.

The V call is TRBV6-6, the J call TRBJ2-5, with 9 nucleotides matching TRBD1. From germline, CDR1 is MNHNY and CDR2 SVGAGI (reference sequence). This CDR3 has 15 amino acids. The V gene end was trimmed by 2 bases and the J gene end by 5 bases; junction bases not matched to a gene: 6. The DNA for the CDR3 is TGTGCCAGCAGTTACCGCCGGGACAGGGTTGAGACCCAGTACTTC. Its translation is CASSYRRDRVETQYF.

This clone was counted between two and nine times. The chain couples TRBV4-2 to TRBJ1-6, with D perhaps matching TRBD1 (5 bases). From germline, CDR1 is LGHNA and CDR2 YNFKEQ. The CDR3 extends over 14 amino acids. Trimming removed 1 base at V and 10 bases at J, with 11 bases between. The CDR3 bases are TGTGCCAGCAGCCAAGGGCAGGGAAGCTCACCCCTCCACTTT. Protein: CASSQGQGSSPLHF.

The CDR3 region has the DNA TGCAGCGTTAGGTCCTCCTTCGGTCGTGAAAAACTGTTTTTT. This translates into CSVRSSFGREKLFF. The gene calls are TRBV29-1 and TRBJ1-4; no definite D call. CDR3 size: 14 residues. V shed 5 bases and J shed 7 bases, with 17 bases lying between them. Germline CDR1 SQVTM, CDR2 ANQGSEA.

The V call is TRBV12-2, the J call TRBJ1-5. TRBV12-2 is tagged as a pseudogene. This CDR3 spans 14 amino acids. The CDR3 reads CASRLGGRNQPQHF. Written as DNA, the CDR3 is TGTGCAAGTCGCTTAGGGGGACGGAATCAGCCCCAGCATTTT.